The 10 T cell receptor beta chains below all came from one sample that was sequenced in a study of cytomegalovirus exposure and HLA in healthy donors. The PCR ran on 60 Vbeta and 13 Jbeta primers. The method was immunoSEQ multiplex PCR; TCRdb's version includes in-frame clones alone and lacks a portion of them. The sample consists of around 160,000 clones, 70% of them appearing once. The sequenced sample consisted of PBMCs. Receptors were obtained from a man younger than 35 in good health and CMV-seropositive.

The chain joins TRBV21-1 to TRBJ2-2; the table's D call of TRBD1 was not tested on the DNA. TRBV21-1 is termed a pseudogene. The CDR3 extends over 12 amino acids. Here the CDR3 DNA reads TGTGCCAGCAGCCCCCAGTCGGGGGAGCTGTTTTTT. It translates to CASSPQSGELFF.

The J gene is TRBJ2-3, the V gene TRBV2; 10 positions agree with TRBD2. Trimming removed 4 bases from V and 6 bases from J; junction bases left unmatched: 10. This CDR3 comprises 16 residues. Germline lookup yields CDR1 SNHLY and CDR2 FYNNEI. In DNA, the CDR3 is TGTGCCAGCAGTGGGACTAGCGGCTCCACCGCCGATACGCAGTATTTT. The encoded protein is CASSGTSGSTADTQYF.

CDR3 amino acids: CASSSSLTGLWVSQYF. The CDR3 DNA is TGTGCCAGCAGTTCTTCATTAACAGGGTTATGGGTGTCGCAGTATTTT. The J gene is TRBJ2-3, the V gene TRBV6-5; perhaps TRBD1 as D (6 bases). The length of the CDR3 is 16 residues. V lost 4 bases, J lost 10 bases, and 24 bases lay in between. In germline, CDR1 is MNHEY, CDR2 SVGAGI.

As DNA, the CDR3 is TGTGCCAGCAGCTCTGTGACAGGGAATGGCTACACCTTC. Protein: CASSSVTGNGYTF. This chain uses TRBV27 with TRBJ1-2; 7 nucleotides align to TRBD1. V lost 6 bases and J lost 6; bases outside the gene matches: 7. Per germline, CDR1 MNHEY and CDR2 SMNVEV (reference sequence). This CDR3 comprises 13 residues.

The V and J genes are TRBV6-1 and TRBJ1-1, with D unclear. V lost 0 bases and J lost 4, with 6 bases in between. Looked up from germline, CDR1 is MNHNS and CDR2 is SASEGT. The CDR3 covers 13 residues. CDR3 bases: TGTGCCAGCAGTGAAGCCGGGTTCACTGAAGCTTTCTTT. Translation gives CASSEAGFTEAFF.

The CDR3 loop is CASRLPGKIPPVGYTF. The CDR3 region has the DNA TGTGCCAGCAGACTCCCCGGGAAGATTCCTCCAGTCGGCTACACCTTC. V is TRBV6-6 and J is TRBJ1-2; D is ambiguous. In germline, CDR1 is MNHNY, CDR2 SVGAGI (reference sequence). V dropped 6 bases and J dropped 8 bases, with 25 bases sitting between them. The length of the CDR3 is 16 residues.

A few counts support this clone. The chain joins TRBV27 to TRBJ1-1; 8 bases map to TRBD1. The CDR3 loop spans 17 amino acids. J gave up 0 bases and V 3 bases, and 9 bases lay outside the gene matches. Germline V gives CDR1 MNHEY, CDR2 SMNVEV (reference sequence). DNA for the CDR3: TGTGCCAGCAGTTTCCTATCATCGACAGGGGTGAACACTGAAGCTTTCTTT. Residues: CASSFLSSTGVNTEAFF.

There are a few counts of this clone. V gene TRBV5-6 combines with J gene TRBJ2-5, with 16 bases lining up with TRBD2. From germline, CDR1 is SGHDT and CDR2 YYEEEE. The V and J ends lost 4 bases and 5 bases, in that order; junction bases with no gene match: 11. The CDR3 extends over 18 amino acids. The CDR3 coding sequence is TGTGCCAGCAGCGGGGGACTAGCGGGGGGGACGGCTAGGGAGACCCAGTACTTC. Encoded protein: CASSGGLAGGTARETQYF.

V usage is TRBV7-3 and J usage is TRBJ1-1; 9 nucleotides agree with TRBD1. V dropped 5 bases and J dropped 8; count of bases not matched to a gene: 3. From germline, CDR1 is SGHTA and CDR2 FQGTGA. The CDR3 covers 12 residues. Here the CDR3 DNA reads TGTGCCAGCAGCCCAGGGACAGGGGAAGCTTTCTTT. Translating it yields CASSPGTGEAFF.

The chain carries TRBV7-8 and TRBJ2-3; 9 bases fit TRBD2. The CDR3 has 15 amino acids. V lost 5 bases and J lost 2; bases outside the gene matches: 5. The germline CDR1 and CDR2 sequences are SGHVS and FQNEAQ. In DNA, the CDR3 is TGTGCCAGCAGCCCTAGCGGGGCCACCACAGATACGCAGTATTTT. This gives the protein CASSPSGATTDTQYF.